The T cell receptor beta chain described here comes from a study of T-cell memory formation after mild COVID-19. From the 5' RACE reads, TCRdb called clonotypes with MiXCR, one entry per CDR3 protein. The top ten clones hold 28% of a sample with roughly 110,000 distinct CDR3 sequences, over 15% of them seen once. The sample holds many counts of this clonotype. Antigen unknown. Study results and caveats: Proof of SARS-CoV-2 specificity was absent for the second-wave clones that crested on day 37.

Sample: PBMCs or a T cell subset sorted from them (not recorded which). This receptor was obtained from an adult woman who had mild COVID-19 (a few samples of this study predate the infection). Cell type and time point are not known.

The CDR3 DNA reads as TGCAGTGCTAGAGATCCCTTTTTGGTCCGCACAGATACGCAGTATTTT. Translated, it gives CSARDPFLVRTDTQYF. The rearrangement links TRBV20-1 to TRBJ2-3; D unresolved. CDR3 size: 16 residues. Trimming cost V 0 bases and J 1 base, with 14 bases left between them. CDR1 and CDR2 from the germline V gene are DFQATT and SNEGSKA (reference sequence).